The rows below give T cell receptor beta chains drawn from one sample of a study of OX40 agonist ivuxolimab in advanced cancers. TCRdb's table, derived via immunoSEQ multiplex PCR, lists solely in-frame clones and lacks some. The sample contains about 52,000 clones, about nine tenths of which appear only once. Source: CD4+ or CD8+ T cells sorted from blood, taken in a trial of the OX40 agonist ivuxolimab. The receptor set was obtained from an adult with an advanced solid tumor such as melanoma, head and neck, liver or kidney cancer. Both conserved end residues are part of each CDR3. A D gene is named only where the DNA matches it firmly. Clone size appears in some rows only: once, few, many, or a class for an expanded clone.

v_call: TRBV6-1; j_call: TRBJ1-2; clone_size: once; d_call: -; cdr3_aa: CASSDRSTRLYGYTF; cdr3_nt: TGTGCCAGCAGTGATAGATCGACAAGACTCTATGGCTACACCTTC
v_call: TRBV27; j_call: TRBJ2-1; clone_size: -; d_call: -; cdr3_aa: CASTSRTGFNNEQFF; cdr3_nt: TGTGCCAGCACCTCCAGGACGGGGTTCAACAATGAGCAGTTCTTC
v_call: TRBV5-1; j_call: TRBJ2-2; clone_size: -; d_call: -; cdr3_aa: CASISYSTANTGELFF; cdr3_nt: TGCGCCAGCATATCATACAGCACCGCGAACACCGGGGAGCTGTTTTTT
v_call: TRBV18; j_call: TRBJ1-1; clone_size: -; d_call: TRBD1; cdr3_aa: CASSPSGQTMNTEAFF; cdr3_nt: TGTGCCAGCTCACCGTCGGGACAGACCATGAACACTGAAGCTTTCTTT
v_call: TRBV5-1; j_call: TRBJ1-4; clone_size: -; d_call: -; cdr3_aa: CASSLDAGRGTEKLFF; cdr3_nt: TGCGCCAGCAGCTTGGACGCGGGGAGGGGTACTGAAAAACTGTTTTTT
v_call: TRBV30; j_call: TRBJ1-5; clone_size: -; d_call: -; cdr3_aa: CAWSVPGALSNQPQHF; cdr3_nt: TGTGCCTGGAGTGTACCAGGGGCCCTGAGCAATCAGCCCCAGCATTTT
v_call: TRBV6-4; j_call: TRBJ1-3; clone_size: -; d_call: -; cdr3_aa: CASRKTANSGNTIYF; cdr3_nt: TGTGCCAGCAGAAAGACCGCGAACTCTGGAAACACCATATATTTT
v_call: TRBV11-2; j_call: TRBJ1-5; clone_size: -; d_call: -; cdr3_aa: CASSGPGVNQPQHF; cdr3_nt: TGTGCCAGCAGCGGACCAGGGGTAAATCAGCCCCAGCATTTT
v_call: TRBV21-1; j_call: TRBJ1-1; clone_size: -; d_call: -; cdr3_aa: CASSLNNYSAAFF; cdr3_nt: TGTGCCAGCAGTTTAAACAACTACTCTGCGGCTTTCTTT
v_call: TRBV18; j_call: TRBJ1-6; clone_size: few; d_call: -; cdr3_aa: CASSPATASGSPLHF; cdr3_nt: TGTGCCAGCTCACCAGCGACGGCCTCGGGTTCACCCCTCCACTTT
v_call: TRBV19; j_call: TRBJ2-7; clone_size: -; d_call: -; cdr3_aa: CASSLAGWQGYEQYF; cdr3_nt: TGTGCCAGTAGTCTGGCCGGGTGGCAGGGTTACGAGCAGTACTTC
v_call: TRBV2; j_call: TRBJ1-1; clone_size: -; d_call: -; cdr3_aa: CASSAARPTIEAFF; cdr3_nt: TGTGCCAGCAGTGCCGCTCGGCCGACCATCGAAGCTTTCTTT
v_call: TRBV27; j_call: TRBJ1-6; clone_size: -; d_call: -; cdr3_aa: CASSLQQDSPLHF; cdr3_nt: TGTGCCAGCAGTTTACAGCAGGATTCACCCCTCCACTTT
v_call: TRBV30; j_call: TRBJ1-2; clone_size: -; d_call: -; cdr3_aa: CAWSFRAYGYTF; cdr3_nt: TGTGCCTGGAGTTTCCGGGCCTATGGCTACACCTTC
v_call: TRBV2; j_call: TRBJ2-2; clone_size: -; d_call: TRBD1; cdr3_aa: CASRADRGLTLNTGELFF; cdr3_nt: TGTGCCAGCAGAGCGGACAGGGGATTGACTTTGAACACCGGGGAGCTGTTTTTT
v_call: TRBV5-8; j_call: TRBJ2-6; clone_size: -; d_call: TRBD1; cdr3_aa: CASSSQGAGANVLTF; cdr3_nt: TGTGCCAGCAGCTCGCAGGGGGCTGGGGCCAACGTCCTGACTTTC
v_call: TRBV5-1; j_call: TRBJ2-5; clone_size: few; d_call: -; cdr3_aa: CASSLRVDQETQYF; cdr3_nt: TGCGCCAGCAGCTTGAGGGTAGACCAAGAGACCCAGTACTTC
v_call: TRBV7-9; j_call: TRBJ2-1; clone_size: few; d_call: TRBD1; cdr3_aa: CASKPGTGVHDEQFF; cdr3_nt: TGTGCCAGTAAACCGGGGACAGGGGTTCACGATGAGCAGTTCTTC
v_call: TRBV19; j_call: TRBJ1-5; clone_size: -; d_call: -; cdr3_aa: CASSKDSPQRNQPQHF; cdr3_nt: TGTGCCAGTAGTAAGGACTCACCCCAGCGCAATCAGCCCCAGCATTTT
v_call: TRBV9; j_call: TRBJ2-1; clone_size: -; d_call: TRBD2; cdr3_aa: CASSDLAGGLNEQFF; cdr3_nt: TGTGCCAGCAGCGACCTAGCGGGGGGGCTGAATGAGCAGTTCTTC
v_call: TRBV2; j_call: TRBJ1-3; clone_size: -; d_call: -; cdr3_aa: CASREGYGNTIYF; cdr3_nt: TGTGCCAGCAGAGAAGGTTACGGAAACACCATATATTTT
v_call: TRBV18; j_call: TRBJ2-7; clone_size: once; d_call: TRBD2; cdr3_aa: CASSPPSSGVYEQYF; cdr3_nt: TGTGCCAGCTCACCCCCGTCTAGCGGGGTCTACGAGCAGTACTTC
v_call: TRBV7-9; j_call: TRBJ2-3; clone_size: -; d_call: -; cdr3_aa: CASSFDGTDTQYF; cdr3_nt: TGTGCCAGCAGCTTCGACGGAACAGATACGCAGTATTTT
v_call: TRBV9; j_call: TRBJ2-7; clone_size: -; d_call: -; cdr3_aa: CASSVEQDNTYYEQYF; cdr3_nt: TGTGCCAGCAGCGTAGAGCAGGACAACACCTATTACGAGCAGTACTTC
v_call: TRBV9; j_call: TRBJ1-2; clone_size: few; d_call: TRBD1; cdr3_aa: CASRRDRDGSYGYTF; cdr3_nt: TGTGCCAGCAGACGGGACAGGGACGGAAGCTATGGCTACACCTTC
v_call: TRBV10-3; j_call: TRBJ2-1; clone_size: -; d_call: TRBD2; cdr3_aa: CAIGTSGGARVNEQFF; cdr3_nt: TGTGCCATAGGGACTAGCGGGGGGGCTAGAGTCAATGAGCAGTTCTTC
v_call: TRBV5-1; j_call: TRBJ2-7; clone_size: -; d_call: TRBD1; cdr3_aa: CASSWGTANYEQYF; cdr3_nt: TGCGCCAGCAGCTGGGGGACAGCCAACTACGAGCAGTACTTC
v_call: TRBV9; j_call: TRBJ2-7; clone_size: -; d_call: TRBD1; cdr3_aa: CASSSMGQGASYEQYF; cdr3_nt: TGTGCCAGCAGCTCAATGGGACAGGGGGCCTCCTACGAGCAGTACTTC
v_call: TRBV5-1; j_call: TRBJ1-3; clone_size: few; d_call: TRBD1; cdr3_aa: CASSLRQGGIRAGNTIYF; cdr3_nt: TGCGCCAGCAGCTTACGACAGGGTGGAATAAGGGCTGGAAACACCATATATTTT
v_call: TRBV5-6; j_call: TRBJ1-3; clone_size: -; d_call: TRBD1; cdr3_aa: CASSEPGQGAGNTIYF; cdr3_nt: TGTGCCAGCAGCGAACCTGGACAGGGTGCTGGAAACACCATATATTTT
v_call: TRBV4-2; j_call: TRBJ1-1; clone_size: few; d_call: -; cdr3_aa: CASSQALVGLPPPWNTEAFF; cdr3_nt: TGTGCCAGCAGCCAAGCTTTAGTTGGACTGCCACCTCCCTGGAACACTGAAGCTTTCTTT
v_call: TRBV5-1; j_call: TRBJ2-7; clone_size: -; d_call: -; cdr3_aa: CASSLVEGLSYEQYF; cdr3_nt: TGCGCCAGCAGCTTGGTGGAAGGGCTCTCCTACGAGCAGTACTTC
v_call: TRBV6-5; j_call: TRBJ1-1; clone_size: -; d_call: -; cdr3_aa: CASSSRPNTEAFF; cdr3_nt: TGTGCCAGCAGTTCAAGACCGAACACTGAAGCTTTCTTT
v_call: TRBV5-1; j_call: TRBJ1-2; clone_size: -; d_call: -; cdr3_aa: CASSLTEPINYGYTF; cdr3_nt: TGCGCCAGCAGCTTGACGGAGCCAATTAACTATGGCTACACCTTC
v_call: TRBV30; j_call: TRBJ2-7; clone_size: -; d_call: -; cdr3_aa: CAWNPLRSSYEQYF; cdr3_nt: TGTGCCTGGAACCCATTAAGGAGCTCCTACGAGCAGTACTTC
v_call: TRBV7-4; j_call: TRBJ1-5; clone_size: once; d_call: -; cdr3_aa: CASSFQNQPQHF; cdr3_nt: TGTGCCAGCAGCTTTCAGAATCAGCCCCAGCATTTT
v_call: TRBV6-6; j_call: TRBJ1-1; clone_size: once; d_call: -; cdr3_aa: CASTPAGTEAFF; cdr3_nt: TGTGCCAGCACTCCAGCGGGCACTGAAGCTTTCTTT
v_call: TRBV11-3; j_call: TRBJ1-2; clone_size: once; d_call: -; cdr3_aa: CASSSYINSNYGYTF; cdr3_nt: TGTGCCAGCAGCTCCTACATCAATTCGAACTATGGCTACACCTTC
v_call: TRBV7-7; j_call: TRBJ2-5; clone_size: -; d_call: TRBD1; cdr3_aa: CASSSLTGASETQYF; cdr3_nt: TGTGCCAGCAGCTCCCTTACAGGGGCATCGGAGACCCAGTACTTC
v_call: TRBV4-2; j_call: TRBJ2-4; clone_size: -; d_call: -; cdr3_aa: CASSQERGLAKNIQYF; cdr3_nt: TGTGCCAGCAGCCAAGAGCGGGGTTTAGCCAAAAACATTCAGTACTTC
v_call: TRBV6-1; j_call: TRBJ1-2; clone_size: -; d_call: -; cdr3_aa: CATSRTEFNYGYTF; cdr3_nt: TGTGCCACCTCGAGGACAGAATTTAACTATGGCTACACCTTC
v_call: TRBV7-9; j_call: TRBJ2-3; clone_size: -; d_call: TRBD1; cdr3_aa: CASSQTGGVPDTQYF; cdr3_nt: TGTGCCAGCAGTCAAACAGGGGGAGTCCCAGATACGCAGTATTTT
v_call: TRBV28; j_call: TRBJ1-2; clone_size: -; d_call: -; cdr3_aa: CASSLWTVYGYTF; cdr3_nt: TGTGCCAGCAGTCTTTGGACTGTTTATGGCTACACCTTC
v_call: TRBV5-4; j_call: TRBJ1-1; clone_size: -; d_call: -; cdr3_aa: CASSVPGKDLTEAFF; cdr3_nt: TGTGCCAGCAGCGTCCCGGGAAAGGACCTCACTGAAGCTTTCTTT
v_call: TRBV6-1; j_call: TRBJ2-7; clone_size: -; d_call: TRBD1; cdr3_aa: CASIPLLDRESEQYF; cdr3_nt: TGTGCCAGCATCCCACTGTTGGACAGGGAGTCCGAGCAGTACTTC
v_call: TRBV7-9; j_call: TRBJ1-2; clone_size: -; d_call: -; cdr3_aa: CASSLGVDPYGYTF; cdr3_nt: TGTGCCAGCAGCTTAGGGGTGGACCCCTATGGCTACACCTTC
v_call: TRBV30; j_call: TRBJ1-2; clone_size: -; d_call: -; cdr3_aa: CAWKQSNYGYTF; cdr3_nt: TGTGCCTGGAAACAGTCTAACTATGGCTACACCTTC
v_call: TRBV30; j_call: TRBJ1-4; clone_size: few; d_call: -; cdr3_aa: CAWSSGTGREKLFF; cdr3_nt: TGTGCCTGGAGTTCTGGGACCGGGCGTGAAAAACTGTTTTTT
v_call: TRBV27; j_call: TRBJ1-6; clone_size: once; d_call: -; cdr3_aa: CASKRLTGIRDSPLHF; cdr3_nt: TGTGCCAGTAAAAGGCTCACAGGGATACGGGATTCACCCCTCCACTTT
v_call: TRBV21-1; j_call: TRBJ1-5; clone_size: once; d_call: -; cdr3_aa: CASSKRSPGSDQPQHF; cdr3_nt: TGTGCCAGCAGCAAAAGATCTCCGGGGTCCGATCAGCCCCAGCATTTT
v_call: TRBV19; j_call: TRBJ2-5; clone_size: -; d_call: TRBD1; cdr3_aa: CASSGLTGGIAGGTQYF; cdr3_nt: TGTGCCAGTAGTGGATTGACAGGGGGTATAGCTGGCGGGACCCAGTACTTC
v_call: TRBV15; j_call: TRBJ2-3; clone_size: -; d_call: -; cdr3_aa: CATSLTYGYSADTQYF; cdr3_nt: TGTGCCACCAGCCTTACCTACGGGTACTCAGCAGATACGCAGTATTTT
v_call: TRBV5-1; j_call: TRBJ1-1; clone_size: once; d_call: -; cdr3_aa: CASSFSVSDNTEAFF; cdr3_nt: TGCGCCAGCAGCTTCTCTGTGAGTGATAACACTGAAGCTTTCTTT
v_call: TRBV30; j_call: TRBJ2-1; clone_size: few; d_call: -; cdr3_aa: CAWSVGGQPSSYNEQFF; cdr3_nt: TGTGCCTGGAGTGTTGGGGGCCAGCCGAGCTCCTACAATGAGCAGTTCTTC
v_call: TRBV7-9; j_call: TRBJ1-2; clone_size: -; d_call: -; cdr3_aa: CASSGLGGNYGYTF; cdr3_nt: TGTGCCAGCAGCGGCCTGGGGGGAAACTATGGCTACACCTTC
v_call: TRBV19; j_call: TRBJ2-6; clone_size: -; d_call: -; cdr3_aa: CASSIPGARGTIRSGANVLTF; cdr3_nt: TGTGCCAGTAGTATACCCGGGGCCAGGGGGACTATAAGGTCTGGGGCCAACGTCCTGACTTTC